The 7 T cell receptor beta chains reported below all come from one sample, sequenced in a study of T cells in Graves' hyperthyroidism and ophthalmopathy. Amplified TCR beta CDR3 regions derived from RNA transcripts. TCR CDR3 regions were first amplified by RT-PCR with HTBI primers. A single record per CDR3 protein comes from TCRdb applying MiXCR to the multiplex PCR reads. The table includes about 600,000 distinct CDR3 sequences, about a sixth detected once. Sequenced sample: blood. The receptors come from a woman in her forties with Graves' ophthalmopathy.

This clonotype has a handful of counts. The rearrangement uses TRBV20-1 and TRBJ2-5; the D gene could be TRBD1 or TRBD2 (6 bases each). V was shortened by 7 bases and J by 4 bases, with 13 bases between the two germline ends. This CDR3 spans 12 amino acids. Germline CDR1 reads DFQATT; CDR2 reads SNEGSKA (reference sequence). The CDR3 nucleotides read TGCAGTGGCAGCCGGGGGCGAGAGACCCAGTACTTC. Translating it yields CSGSRGRETQYF.

At least ten counts were recorded for this clonotype. For the CDR3, the DNA is TGTGCCAGCAGCTACCGGACCGACAATGAGCAGTTCTTC. Its protein product is CASSYRTDNEQFF. This chain connects TRBV7-3 to TRBJ2-1; D unresolved. CDR3 size: 13 residues. V was trimmed by 4 bases and J by 5 bases, leaving 9 bases between them. Germline V gene data show CDR1 as SGHTA and CDR2 as FQGTGA.

This clonotype has ten or more counts. The chain recombines TRBV11-2 with TRBJ2-5; the D gene is possibly TRBD1 (5 bases). The V gene's germline CDR1 is SGHAT and CDR2 FQNNGV. The V gene lost 3 bases and the J gene lost 5 bases, with 16 bases spanning the gap. The CDR3 consists of 15 residues. This CDR3 reads CASSFRRSKGETQYF. The CDR3 region has the DNA TGTGCCAGCAGCTTTAGGCGTTCCAAGGGGGAGACCCAGTACTTC.

The CDR3 DNA reads TGTGCCAGCAGCAAGCGGGAGGGGATATACGAGCAGTACTTC. This gives the protein CASSKREGIYEQYF. The chain recombines TRBV27 with TRBJ2-7, with 10 bases that match TRBD2. Germline loops: CDR1 MNHEY, CDR2 SMNVEV (reference sequence). CDR3 length: 14 residues. The V and J ends lost 6 bases and 4 bases, in that order; junction bases with no gene match: 6.

This clonotype has ten or more counts. The rearrangement joins TRBV5-1 to TRBJ2-5, with 9 bases identical to TRBD2. Germline CDR1 SGHRS, CDR2 YFSETQ. V lost 4 bases to trimming and J lost 5 bases; unmatched junction nucleotides: 9. The CDR3 totals 15 residues. The CDR3 protein is CASSPALAGGETQYF. In DNA form, the CDR3 reads TGCGCCAGCAGCCCCGCACTAGCGGGTGGCGAGACCCAGTACTTC.

This clonotype was counted at least ten times. The chain employs TRBV3-1 and TRBJ2-7, with a tentative D call TRBD2 (6 bases). Trimming removed 1 base at V and 6 bases at J, with 7 bases between. The CDR3 covers 12 residues. Germline V gene lookup returns CDR1 LGHDT and CDR2 YNNKEL (reference sequence). This CDR3 is CASSQVEGEQYF. As DNA, the CDR3 is TGTGCCAGCAGCCAAGTGGAGGGCGAGCAGTACTTC.

This clonotype was detected many times. The chain recombines TRBV20-1 with TRBJ1-1; 7 bases match TRBD1. This CDR3 spans 10 amino acids. Germline V lookup: CDR1 DFQATT, CDR2 SNEGSKA (reference sequence). The CDR3 DNA follows: TGCAGCGCAAGGGGGCTAGGGGCTTTCTTT. Its protein is CSARGLGAFF.